One and the same sample provided the 9 T cell receptor beta chains below, sequenced in a study of blood T cell repertoires in COVID-19. The data were produced by immunoSEQ multiplex PCR, yet TCRdb's version contains in-frame clones alone and is incomplete. The profile covers about 310,000 clones, with almost 90% appearing a single time and around 0.93% taken by the ten largest. The sample consisted of peripheral blood. These receptors were taken from a middle-aged woman with COVID-19, enrolled during active disease.

This chain links TRBV6-2 or TRBV6-3 with TRBJ1-3; tentative D call: TRBD1 (6 bases). Germline assignment: CDR1 MNHEY and CDR2 SVGEGT. The V end was cut by 2 bases, the J end by 0 bases, with 11 bases between. The CDR3 is 16 residues long. The CDR3 nucleotides read TGTGCCAGCAGTTACCCCATGGACAGCTCTGGAAACACCATATATTTT. Translation: CASSYPMDSSGNTIYF.

This chain joins TRBV18 and TRBJ1-1; the D is unclear. Germline CDR1 reads KGHSH; CDR2 reads LQKENI. The CDR3 spans 14 residues. The V end lost 2 bases, the J end lost 5 bases, and 12 bases lay between the germline ends. The CDR3 reads CASSPVQRRTEAFF. CDR3 nucleotide sequence: TGTGCCAGCTCACCAGTACAGCGGAGAACTGAAGCTTTCTTT.

The chain employs TRBV2 and TRBJ1-5, with a tentative D call TRBD1 (6 bases). This CDR3 region has 13 residues. Between the trimmed V and J ends, which lost 8 bases and 2 bases, there was a span of 10 bases. CDR1 and CDR2 (germline): SNHLY, FYNNEI. Here the CDR3 reads CASEQGGNQPQHF. The CDR3 DNA sequence: TGTGCCAGCGAACAGGGTGGCAATCAGCCCCAGCATTTT.

The gene calls are TRBV29-1 and TRBJ1-4; D is possibly TRBD1 (6 bases). Trimming took off 4 bases at V and 8 bases at J, with 14 bases between the two ends. Germline V gene data show CDR1 as SQVTM and CDR2 as ANQGSEA. The length of the CDR3 is 13 residues. The CDR3 is CSVVRGIGEKLFF. CDR3 sequence (DNA): TGCAGCGTTGTCAGGGGAATCGGCGAAAAACTGTTTTTT.

The gene calls are TRBV21-1 and TRBJ2-7; TRBD1, the D gene given by the table, was not confirmed from the DNA. TRBV21-1 constitutes a pseudogene. The CDR3 length is 12 residues. DNA for the CDR3: TGTGCCAGCAGTCAGGCCACATACGAGCAGTACTTC. As protein: CASSQATYEQYF.

The CDR3 DNA reads as TGTGCCAGCAGTTCAAGTACCGACAGGGTTAGCACTGAAGCTTTCTTT. Translating gives CASSSSTDRVSTEAFF. The chain combines TRBV27 with TRBJ1-1, with 7 bases that match TRBD1. Germline CDR1 is MNHEY and CDR2 is SMNVEV (reference sequence). The CDR3 has 16 amino acids. The trim removed 4 bases at V and 4 bases at J, leaving 12 bases unmatched.

This sequence joins TRBV10-3 and TRBJ2-3; no clear D. V lost 6 bases and J lost 1, with 11 bases in between. Germline V gene lookup returns CDR1 ENHRY and CDR2 SYGVKD. The CDR3 is 14 amino acids. CDR3 sequence (DNA): TGTGCCATCAGCTTATACAGAGGCACAGATACGCAGTATTTT. Protein: CAISLYRGTDTQYF.

V is TRBV9 and J is TRBJ1-1; weak D call: TRBD1 (6 bases). With 3 bases removed from V and 0 bases from J, the gap between germline ends came to 12 bases. This CDR3 has 15 residues. Germline V gives CDR1 SGDLS, CDR2 YYNGEE. The DNA for the CDR3 is TGTGCCAGCAGCGAGACGACAGGATTGAACACTGAAGCTTTCTTT. Translated, it gives CASSETTGLNTEAFF.

This clone was recorded only once. The chain recombines TRBV7-2 with TRBJ1-6; no reliable D call. The V end was cut by 2 bases, the J end by 8 bases, with 13 bases between. This CDR3 has 15 amino acids. Looked up from germline, CDR1 is SGHTA and CDR2 is FQGNSA. The CDR3 region is CASSLSWGGHSPLHF. The DNA for the CDR3 is TGTGCCAGCAGCTTAAGCTGGGGAGGGCATTCACCCCTCCACTTT.